These 17 T cell receptor beta chains originate from one sample sequenced in a study of blood T cell repertoires in COVID-19. The table came from immunoSEQ multiplex PCR; TCRdb's copy has only in-frame clones and leaves some out. The sample holds about 100,000 clones, around four fifths seen once. Sequencing used peripheral blood. These receptors came from a man aged 70-80 years with active or convalescent COVID-19.

The chain recombines TRBV29-1 with TRBJ1-2; D is ambiguous. Germline-derived CDR1 and CDR2 are SQVTM and ANQGSEA. V was cut by 0 bases and J by 6 bases, with 8 bases left in between. There are 12 residues in the CDR3. CDR3 protein: CSVEEFNDGYTF. CDR3 DNA sequence: TGCAGCGTTGAAGAATTTAATGATGGCTACACCTTC. Filled out from reference TRBV29-1 and TRBJ1-2, the complete variable domain reads SAVISQKPSRDICQRGTSLTIQCQVDSQVTMMFWYRQQPGQSLTLIATANQGSEATYESGFVIDKFPISRPNLTFSTLTVSNMSPEDSSIYLCSVEEFNDGYTFGSGTRLTVV.

The V call is TRBV9, the J call TRBJ1-6; D might be TRBD1 (5 bases). Germline V gene data show CDR1 as SGDLS and CDR2 as YYNGEE. The CDR3 has 15 residues. Trimming left V 0 bases short and J 9 bases short, with 13 bases between. CDR3 sequence (DNA): TGTGCCAGCAGCGTAGGGACGGCGGGGGGTTCACCCCTCCACTTT. Protein: CASSVGTAGGSPLHF.

The gene calls are TRBV5-1 and TRBJ2-7; a weak D match, TRBD1 (6 bases). Germline V lookup: CDR1 SGHRS, CDR2 YFSETQ. The CDR3 totals 13 residues. Deletions cut 2 bases from V and 3 bases from J, with 9 bases between. The CDR3 protein is CASSFRDNYEQYF. The CDR3 bases are TGCGCCAGCAGCTTCCGGGACAACTACGAGCAGTACTTC.

V is TRBV12-1 and J is TRBJ2-7; TRBD2, as called in the table, went unchecked against the DNA. TRBV12-1 is deemed a pseudogene. CDR3 size: 14 residues. The CDR3 nucleotides read TGTGCCAGCAGCTTTGGGTCTAGGTCCTACGAGCAGTACTTC. The encoded protein is CASSFGSRSYEQYF.

This sequence joins TRBV5-1 and TRBJ1-1; D is perhaps TRBD1 (5 bases). V lost 4 bases and J 1 base, leaving 5 bases between the germline ends. The CDR3 is 12 residues long. Germline V CDR1 and CDR2: SGHRS, YFSETQ. The CDR3 loop reads CASSQGNTEAFF. The CDR3 DNA reads as TGCGCCAGCAGCCAGGGGAACACTGAAGCTTTCTTT.

The chain is built from TRBV18 and TRBJ1-2; unclear D gene. There are 14 residues in the CDR3. Trimming took off 3 bases at V and 0 bases at J, with 8 bases between the two ends. Germline lookup yields CDR1 KGHSH and CDR2 LQKENI. The CDR3 DNA follows: TGTGCCAGCTCACCCCAACAGACTAACTATGGCTACACCTTC. Its translation: CASSPQQTNYGYTF.

In DNA, the CDR3 is TGTGCCAGCAGCTTAAGACTTACAGATACGCAGTATTTT. As protein: CASSLRLTDTQYF. V is TRBV11-1 and J is TRBJ2-3, with D unresolved. The CDR3 extends over 13 amino acids. Per germline, CDR1 SGHAT and CDR2 FQDESV (reference sequence). V was cut by 2 bases and J by 3 bases, with 6 bases left in between.

The chain has TRBV5-1 and TRBJ1-3; 8 nucleotides line up with TRBD1. With V trimmed by 4 bases and J by 4 bases, 7 bases remained unmatched. Germline V gene sequence: CDR1 SGHRS, CDR2 YFSETQ. This CDR3 is built from 15 residues. CDR3 amino acids: CASSLTGTGGNTIYF. In DNA form, the CDR3 reads TGCGCCAGCAGCCTCACCGGGACAGGAGGAAACACCATATATTTT.

The chain employs TRBV2 and TRBJ2-1; a weak D match, TRBD2 (5 bases). The CDR3 runs 11 residues. The V and J ends lost 8 bases and 10 bases respectively, with 12 bases between them. CDR1 SNHLY and CDR2 FYNNEI come from the germline V gene. CDR3 region: CASYGEREQFF. CDR3 bases: TGTGCCAGCTACGGGGAGAGGGAGCAGTTCTTC.

The chain couples TRBV4-3 to TRBJ1-2, with a tentative D call TRBD1 (5 bases). CDR1 is LGHNA and CDR2 is YSLEER in the germline V gene. V was pared by 0 bases and J by 1 base, with 12 bases between. The length of the CDR3 is 16 residues. The CDR3 is CASSQELQVINYGYTF. As DNA, the CDR3 is TGCGCCAGCAGCCAAGAACTACAGGTGATTAACTATGGCTACACCTTC.

This clone came up once. This chain links TRBV24-1 with TRBJ1-4; possible D gene TRBD1, 5 bases. The germline V gene encodes CDR1 KGHDR and CDR2 SFDVKD. The length of the CDR3 is 19 residues. Trimming removed 0 bases at V and 7 bases at J, with 23 bases between. CDR3 in DNA: TGTGCCACCAGTGATTTGGGTGAGGACAAGCTCTATTCGAGTGAAAAACTGTTTTTT. It encodes CATSDLGEDKLYSSEKLFF.

This clone came up a few times. The rearrangement links TRBV12-5 to TRBJ1-2, with 10 bases lining up with TRBD1. Per the germline V gene, CDR1 is LGHNT and CDR2 is FRNRAP. This CDR3 is built from 15 residues. V trimming: 1 base; J trimming: 7 bases; junction bases outside the gene matches: 6. The DNA for the CDR3 is TGTGCTAGTGGTTTGGGGGGCGGGGACAGGGGTGGCTACACCTTC. It translates to CASGLGGGDRGGYTF.

The V gene is TRBV24-1, the J gene TRBJ1-2; 7 bases are shared with TRBD1. This CDR3 is built from 13 residues. Trimming cost V 12 bases and J 5 bases; bases outside gene matches: 11. CDR1 KGHDR and CDR2 SFDVKD come from the germline V gene. The CDR3 reads CAVSGRGQYGYTF. The CDR3 DNA follows: TGTGCCGTATCGGGCAGGGGACAGTATGGCTACACCTTC.

This sequence joins TRBV28 and TRBJ2-7, with a weak D call TRBD1 (6 bases). The germline V and J ends were trimmed by 3 bases and 2 bases, with 14 bases remaining between them. CDR1 is MDHEN and CDR2 is SYDVKM in the germline V gene. There are 15 residues in the CDR3. The CDR3 DNA sequence: TGTGCCAGCAGTTTGTTGACAGGACTTCCCTACGAGCAGTACTTC. Translation: CASSLLTGLPYEQYF.

The V and J genes are TRBV5-8 and TRBJ1-5, with TRBD1 as a possible D gene (5 bases). The CDR3 spans 16 residues. Trimming pared 4 bases from V and 0 bases from J, leaving 14 bases between. Germline V CDR1 and CDR2: SGHTS, YDEGEE. CDR3 protein: CASSPRQKYSNQPQHF. The DNA for the CDR3 is TGTGCCAGCAGCCCCCGACAGAAATATAGCAATCAGCCCCAGCATTTT.

This clone was seen more than once but under ten times. The V gene is TRBV19, the J gene TRBJ2-5; D gene uncertain. This CDR3 comprises 14 residues. Germline lookup yields CDR1 LNHDA and CDR2 SQIVND (reference sequence). V shed 2 bases and J shed 5 bases, with 12 bases lying between them. CDR3 protein: CASSISPARETQYF. The DNA of the CDR3 is TGTGCCAGTAGTATATCCCCCGCGAGGGAGACCCAGTACTTC.

The chain joins TRBV4-1 to TRBJ1-3; 7 positions agree with TRBD1. CDR3 length equals 15 residues. J was trimmed by 2 bases and V by 4 bases; bases with no gene match: 5. CDR1 and CDR2 (germline): MGHRA, YSYEKL. CDR3 sequence reads: CASSLRQGAGNTIYF. DNA for the CDR3: TGCGCCAGCAGCCTAAGACAGGGTGCTGGAAACACCATATATTTT.